This TCR beta chain was obtained from a study of patients and donors after allogeneic stem cell transplantation. CDR1 and CDR2 (germline): MNHNS, SASEGT. CDR3 length equals 17 residues. V was clipped by 4 bases and J by 0 bases; unmatched bases: 6. TCRdb re-derived calls from the RT-PCR reads in MiXCR, one entry per CDR3 protein. The sample holds 800,000 to 1,000,000 distinct CDR3 sequences, 18% seen once. V is TRBV6-1 and J is TRBJ1-6, with 7 bases lining up with TRBD1. The sequence came from a human donor who was either an allogeneic HSCT recipient or a stem cell or donor lymphocyte infusion donor (not recorded which). It is not recorded whose cells these are; they may come from a transplant donor. What was sequenced was blood, either unsorted or a sorted T cell fraction (not recorded which). The chain's CDR3 is CASSGGTGVSYNSPLHF. In DNA form, the CDR3 reads TGTGCCAGCAGTGGTGGAACAGGGGTCTCCTATAATTCACCCCTCCACTTT.